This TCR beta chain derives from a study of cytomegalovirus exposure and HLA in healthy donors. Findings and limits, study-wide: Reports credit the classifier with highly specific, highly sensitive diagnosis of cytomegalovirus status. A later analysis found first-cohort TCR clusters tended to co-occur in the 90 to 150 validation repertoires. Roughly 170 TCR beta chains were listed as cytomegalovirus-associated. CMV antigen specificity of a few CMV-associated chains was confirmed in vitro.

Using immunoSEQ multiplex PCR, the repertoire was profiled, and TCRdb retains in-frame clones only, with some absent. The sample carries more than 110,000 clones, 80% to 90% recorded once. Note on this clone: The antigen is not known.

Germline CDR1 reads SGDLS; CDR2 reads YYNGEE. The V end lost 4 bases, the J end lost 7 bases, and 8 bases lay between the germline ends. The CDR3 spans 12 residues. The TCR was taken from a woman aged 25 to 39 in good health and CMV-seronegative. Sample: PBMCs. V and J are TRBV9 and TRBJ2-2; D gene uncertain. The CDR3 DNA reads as TGTGCCAGCAGCCCTCGGTTCGGGGAGCTGTTTTTT. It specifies CASSPRFGELFF.